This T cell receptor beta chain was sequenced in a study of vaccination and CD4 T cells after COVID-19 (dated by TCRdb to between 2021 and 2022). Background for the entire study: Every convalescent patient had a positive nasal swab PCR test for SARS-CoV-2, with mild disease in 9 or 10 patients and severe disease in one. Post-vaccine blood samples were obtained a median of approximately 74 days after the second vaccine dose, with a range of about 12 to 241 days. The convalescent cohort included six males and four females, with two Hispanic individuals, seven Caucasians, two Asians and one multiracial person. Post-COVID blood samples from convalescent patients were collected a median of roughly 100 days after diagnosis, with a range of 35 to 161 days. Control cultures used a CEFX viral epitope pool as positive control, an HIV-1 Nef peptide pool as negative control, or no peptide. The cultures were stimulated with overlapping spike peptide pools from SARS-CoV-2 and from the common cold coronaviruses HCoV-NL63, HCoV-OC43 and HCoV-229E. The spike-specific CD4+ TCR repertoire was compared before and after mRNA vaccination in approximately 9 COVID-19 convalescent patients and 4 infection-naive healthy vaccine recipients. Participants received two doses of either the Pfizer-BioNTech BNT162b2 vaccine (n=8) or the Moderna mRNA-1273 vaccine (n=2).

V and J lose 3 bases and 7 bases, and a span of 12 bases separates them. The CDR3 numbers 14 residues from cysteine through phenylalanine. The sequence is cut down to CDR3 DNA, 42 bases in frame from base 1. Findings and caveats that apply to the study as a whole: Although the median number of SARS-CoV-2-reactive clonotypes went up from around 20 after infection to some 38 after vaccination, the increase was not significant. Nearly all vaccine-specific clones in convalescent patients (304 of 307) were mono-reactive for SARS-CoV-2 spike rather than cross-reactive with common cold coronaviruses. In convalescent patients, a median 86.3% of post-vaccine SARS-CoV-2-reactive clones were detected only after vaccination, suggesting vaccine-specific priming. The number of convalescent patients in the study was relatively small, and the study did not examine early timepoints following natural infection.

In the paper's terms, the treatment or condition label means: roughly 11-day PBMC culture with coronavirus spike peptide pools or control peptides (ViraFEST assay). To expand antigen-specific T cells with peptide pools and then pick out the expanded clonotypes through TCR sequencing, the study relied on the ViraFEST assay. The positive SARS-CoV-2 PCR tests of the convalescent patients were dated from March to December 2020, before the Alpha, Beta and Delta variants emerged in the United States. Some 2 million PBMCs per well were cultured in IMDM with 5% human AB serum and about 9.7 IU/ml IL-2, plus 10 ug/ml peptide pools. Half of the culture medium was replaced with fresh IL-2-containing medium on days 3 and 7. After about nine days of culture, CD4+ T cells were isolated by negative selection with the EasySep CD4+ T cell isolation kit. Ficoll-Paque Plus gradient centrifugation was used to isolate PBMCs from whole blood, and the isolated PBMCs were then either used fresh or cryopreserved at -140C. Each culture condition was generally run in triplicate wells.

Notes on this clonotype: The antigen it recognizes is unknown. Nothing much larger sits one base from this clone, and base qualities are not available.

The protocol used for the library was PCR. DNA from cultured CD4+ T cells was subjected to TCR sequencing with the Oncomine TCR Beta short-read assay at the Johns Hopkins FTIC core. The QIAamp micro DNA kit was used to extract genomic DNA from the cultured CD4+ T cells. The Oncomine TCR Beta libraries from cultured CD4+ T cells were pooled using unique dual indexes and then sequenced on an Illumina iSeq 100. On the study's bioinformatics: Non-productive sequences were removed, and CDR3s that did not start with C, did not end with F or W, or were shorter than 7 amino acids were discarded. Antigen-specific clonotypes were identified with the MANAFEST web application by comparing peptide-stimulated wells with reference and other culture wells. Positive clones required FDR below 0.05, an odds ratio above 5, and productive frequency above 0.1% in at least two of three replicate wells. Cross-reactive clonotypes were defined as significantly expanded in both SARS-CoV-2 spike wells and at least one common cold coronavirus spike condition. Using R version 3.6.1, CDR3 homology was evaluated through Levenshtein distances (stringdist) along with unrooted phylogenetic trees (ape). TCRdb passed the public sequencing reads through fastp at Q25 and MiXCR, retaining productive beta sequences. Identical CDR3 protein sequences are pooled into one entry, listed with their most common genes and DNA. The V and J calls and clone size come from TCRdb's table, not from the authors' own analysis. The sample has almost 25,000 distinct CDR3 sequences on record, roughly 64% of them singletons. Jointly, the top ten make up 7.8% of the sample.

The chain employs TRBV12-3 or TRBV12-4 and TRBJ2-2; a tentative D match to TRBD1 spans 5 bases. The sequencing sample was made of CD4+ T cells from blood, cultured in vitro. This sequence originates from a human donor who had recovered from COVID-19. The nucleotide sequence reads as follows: TGTGCCAGCAGTTTTGGGCAGGGTGGCGGGGAGCTGTTTTTT. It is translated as CASSFGQGGGELFF.